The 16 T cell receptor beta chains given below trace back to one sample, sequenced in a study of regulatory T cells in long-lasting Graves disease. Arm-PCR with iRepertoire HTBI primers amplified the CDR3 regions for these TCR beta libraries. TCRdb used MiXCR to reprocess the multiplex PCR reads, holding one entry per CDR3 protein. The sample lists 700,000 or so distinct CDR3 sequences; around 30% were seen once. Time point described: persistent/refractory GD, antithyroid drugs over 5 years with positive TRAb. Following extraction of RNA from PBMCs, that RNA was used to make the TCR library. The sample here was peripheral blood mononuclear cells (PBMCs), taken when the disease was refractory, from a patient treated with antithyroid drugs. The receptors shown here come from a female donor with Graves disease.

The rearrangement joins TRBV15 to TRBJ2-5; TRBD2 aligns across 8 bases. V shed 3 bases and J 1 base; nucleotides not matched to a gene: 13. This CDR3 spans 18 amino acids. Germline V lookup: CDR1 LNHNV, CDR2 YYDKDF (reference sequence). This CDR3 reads CATSSPLKRLAPQETQYF. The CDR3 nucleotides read TGTGCCACCAGCAGTCCCCTCAAACGACTAGCGCCCCAAGAGACCCAGTACTTC.

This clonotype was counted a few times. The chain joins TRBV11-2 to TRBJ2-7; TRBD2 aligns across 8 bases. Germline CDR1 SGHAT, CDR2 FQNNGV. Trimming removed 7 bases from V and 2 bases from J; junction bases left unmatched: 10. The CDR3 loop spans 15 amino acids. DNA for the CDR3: TGTGCCAGCACCCTCGGGAGGGCGATCCCCTACGAGCAGTACTTC. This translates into CASTLGRAIPYEQYF.

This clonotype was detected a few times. The CDR3 loop reads CSARDEGLATSYEQYF. The CDR3 DNA follows: TGCAGTGCTAGAGACGAGGGACTAGCGACCTCCTACGAGCAGTACTTC. The V call is TRBV20-1, the J call TRBJ2-7; 10 nucleotides match TRBD2. The CDR3 has 16 residues. Germline V gene lookup returns CDR1 DFQATT and CDR2 SNEGSKA (reference sequence). V shed 0 bases and J 0 bases; nucleotides not matched to a gene: 5.

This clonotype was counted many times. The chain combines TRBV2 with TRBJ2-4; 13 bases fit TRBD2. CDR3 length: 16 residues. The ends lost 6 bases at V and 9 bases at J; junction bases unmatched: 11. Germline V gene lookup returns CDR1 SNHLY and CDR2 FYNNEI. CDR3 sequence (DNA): TGTGCCAGCAGCGCGAGACTAGCGGGAGGCGGGGTCATTCAGTACTTC. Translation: CASSARLAGGGVIQYF.

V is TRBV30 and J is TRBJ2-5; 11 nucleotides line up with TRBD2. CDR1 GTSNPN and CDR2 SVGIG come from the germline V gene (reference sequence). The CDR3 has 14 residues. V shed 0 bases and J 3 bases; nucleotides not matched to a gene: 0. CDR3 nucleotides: TGTGCCTGGAGTGTACTAGCGGGAGAAGAGACCCAGTACTTC. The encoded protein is CAWSVLAGEETQYF.

CDR3 sequence reads: CASSIVGRGQEEQYF. CDR3 sequence (DNA): TGTGCCAGTAGTATCGTTGGCAGGGGCCAGGAAGAGCAGTACTTC. The chain links TRBV19 to TRBJ2-7; a weak D match, TRBD1 (6 bases). Per germline, CDR1 LNHDA and CDR2 SQIVND (reference sequence). The CDR3 consists of 15 residues. Trimming removed 3 bases at V and 7 bases at J, with 19 bases between.

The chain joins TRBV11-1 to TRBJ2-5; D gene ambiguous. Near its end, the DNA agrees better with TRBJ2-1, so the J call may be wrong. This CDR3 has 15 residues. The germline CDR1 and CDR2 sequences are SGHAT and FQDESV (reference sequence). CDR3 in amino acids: CASSSPTQWNNEQFF. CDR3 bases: TGTGCCAGCAGCTCTCCGACCCAATGGAACAATGAGCAGTTCTTC.

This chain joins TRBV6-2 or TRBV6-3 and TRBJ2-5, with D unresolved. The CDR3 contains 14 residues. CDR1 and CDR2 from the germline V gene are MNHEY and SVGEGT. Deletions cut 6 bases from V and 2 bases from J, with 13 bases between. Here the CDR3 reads CASRVNVQQETQYF. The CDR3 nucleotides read TGTGCCAGCAGAGTTAACGTACAGCAAGAGACCCAGTACTTC.

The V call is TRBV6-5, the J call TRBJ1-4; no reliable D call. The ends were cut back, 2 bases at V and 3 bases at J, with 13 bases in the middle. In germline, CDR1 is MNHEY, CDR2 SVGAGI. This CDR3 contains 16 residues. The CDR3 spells CASSYTRFGANEKLFF. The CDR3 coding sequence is TGTGCCAGCAGTTACACAAGATTCGGGGCTAATGAAAAACTGTTTTTT.

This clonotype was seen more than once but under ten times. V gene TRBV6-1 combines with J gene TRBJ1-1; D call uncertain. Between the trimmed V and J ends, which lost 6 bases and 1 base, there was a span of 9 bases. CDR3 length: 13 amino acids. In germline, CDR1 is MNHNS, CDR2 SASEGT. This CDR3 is CASRISSNTEAFF. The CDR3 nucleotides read TGTGCCAGCAGAATCTCATCGAACACTGAAGCTTTCTTT.

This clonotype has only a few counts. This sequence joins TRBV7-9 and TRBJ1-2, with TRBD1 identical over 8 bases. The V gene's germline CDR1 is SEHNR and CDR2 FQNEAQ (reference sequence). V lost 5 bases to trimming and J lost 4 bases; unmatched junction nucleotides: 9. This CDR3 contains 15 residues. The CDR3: CASSAWTGNSYGYTF. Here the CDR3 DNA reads TGTGCCAGCAGCGCCTGGACAGGGAACAGCTATGGCTACACCTTC.

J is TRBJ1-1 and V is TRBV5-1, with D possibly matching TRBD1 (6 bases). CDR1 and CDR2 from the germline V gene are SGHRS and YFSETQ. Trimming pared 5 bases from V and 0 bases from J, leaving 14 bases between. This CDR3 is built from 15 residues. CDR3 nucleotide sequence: TGCGCCAGCAGGCTCGGGGGGCGGATGAACACTGAAGCTTTCTTT. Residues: CASRLGGRMNTEAFF.

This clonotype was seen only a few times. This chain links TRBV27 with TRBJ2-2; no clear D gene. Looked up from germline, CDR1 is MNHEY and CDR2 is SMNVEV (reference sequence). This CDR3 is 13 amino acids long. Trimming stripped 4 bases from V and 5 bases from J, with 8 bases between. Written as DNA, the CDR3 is TGTGCCAGCAGTTGGGTCGGTACCGGGGAGCTGTTTTTT. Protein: CASSWVGTGELFF.

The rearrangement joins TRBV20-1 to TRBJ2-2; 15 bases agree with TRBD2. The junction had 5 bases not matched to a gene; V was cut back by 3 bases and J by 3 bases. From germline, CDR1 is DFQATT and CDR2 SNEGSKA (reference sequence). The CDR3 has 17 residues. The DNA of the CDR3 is TGCAGTGCTAGTCCGGGACTAGCGGGAGGTTACACCGGGGAGCTGTTTTTT. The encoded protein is CSASPGLAGGYTGELFF.

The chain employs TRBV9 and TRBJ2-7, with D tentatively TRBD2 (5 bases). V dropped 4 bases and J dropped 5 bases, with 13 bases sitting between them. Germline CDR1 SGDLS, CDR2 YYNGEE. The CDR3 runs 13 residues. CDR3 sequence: CASSSGKRNEQYF. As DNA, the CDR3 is TGTGCCAGCAGCTCCGGGAAAAGAAACGAGCAGTACTTC.

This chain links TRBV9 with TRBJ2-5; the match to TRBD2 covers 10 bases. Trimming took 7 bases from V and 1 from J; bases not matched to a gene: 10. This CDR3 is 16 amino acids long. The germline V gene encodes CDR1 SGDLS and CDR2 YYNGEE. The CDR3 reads CASGPGIAGGQETQYF. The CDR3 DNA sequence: TGTGCCAGCGGTCCTGGGATAGCGGGGGGCCAAGAGACCCAGTACTTC.